The entry that follows covers one T cell receptor (beta chain) sequence. What it binds is unknown. This entry belongs to a study of cytomegalovirus exposure and HLA in healthy donors. Notes on the study in general: With further analysis later on, most CMV-associated TCR beta chains appeared HLA-restricted.

V gave up 4 bases and J gave up 2 bases; unmatched junction bases: 8. Germline V lookup: CDR1 SGHRS, CDR2 YFSETQ. This CDR3 spans 16 amino acids. PCR used 60 Vbeta primers and 13 Jbeta primers. Using immunoSEQ multiplex PCR, the repertoire was profiled, and TCRdb retains in-frame clones only, with some absent. This table has some 150,000 clones, about three quarters appearing once. The receptor comes from a male donor in good health and CMV-seronegative. Sequencing was done on a sample of PBMCs. The V gene is TRBV5-1, the J gene TRBJ2-5; 10 nucleotides line up with TRBD2. This CDR3 is CASSLLAGARQETQYF. The CDR3 DNA sequence: TGCGCCAGCAGCCTGCTAGCGGGAGCGAGGCAAGAGACCCAGTACTTC.